The T cell receptor beta chain described here comes from a study of blood T cell repertoires in COVID-19 (dated by TCRdb to 2018 to 2020). Study-wide context: For ImmuneRACE Cohort 3, a participant was defined as recovered based on two consecutive negative NP/OP PCR tests, clearance by a healthcare professional, or resolution of symptoms. The prospective study material was composed of cDNA or gDNA derived from T cells, B-cell-depleted T cells, or PBMCs. Deeply sampled blood TCRbeta repertoires from subjects exposed to, actively infected with, or recovered from COVID-19 were included in the dataset. A freely available public database, intended as a resource for researchers studying the immune response to SARS-CoV-2, is where the repertoires were released. Sample metadata almost always included a de-identified subject ID, COVID-19 status, age in years and sex. HLA class I and class II types, where available, came from metadata supplied by the sample provider rather than from assay-based typing. The collaborator samples originated in the United States, Italy and Spain and spanned the acute and convalescent phases of COVID-19. The samples were drawn from the first 160 participants of the ongoing ImmuneRACE study and from some 1,300 subjects provided by 6 global collaborators. The research as a whole found: Clinical and demographic metadata were provided uncurated, with the amount varying by source and participant.

Only one count was recorded for this clone. Its antigen is still unknown. Per-base quality was not reported, and no clone a single base away is much larger than it. Enrolling through a virtual design, the prospective study's participants ranged in age from roughly 18 to 95 years and lived across roughly 24 United States geographic areas. Cohort assignment in the prospective study relied on participant-reported clinical history from a screening survey and a study questionnaire. In the prospective study, whole blood, serum and a nasopharyngeal or oropharyngeal swab were collected from each participant by mobile phlebotomists. Participants in the prospective study had the option to provide additional blood draws and questionnaires over a roughly two-month period. Prospective study blood samples were shipped either frozen or at room temperature before DNA extraction. The V end gives up 1 base and the J end 9 bases, leaving 6 bases in the junction not matched to a gene. Including cysteine and phenylalanine, the CDR3 has 15 amino acids. The entry retains the CDR3 DNA only, 45 bases that are in frame from base 1. The CDR1 and CDR2 encoded by the germline V gene (reference sequence) are LGHDT and YNNKEL.

TCRbeta CDR3 regions were amplified from genomic DNA using the immunoSEQ Assay, a bias-controlled multiplex PCR. Per the original workflow: Nucleated cell counts per sample were estimated from amplification of reference gene primers within the assay. To quantify the absolute abundance of each unique TCRbeta CDR3 rearrangement, sequence reads were collapsed and filtered. For each sample, productive Simpson clonality was calculated as the square root of Simpson's diversity index across productive rearrangements. Imported from immuneACCESS, the table was reduced by TCRdb to in-frame sequences with V and J called. These copies leave out some clones; in studies compared against another copy, an unresolved V gene accounts for under half, and the cause of the remainder is not known. The V and J calls and clone size were taken over from that table, and D and trimming were inferred from the DNA. The sample data list hundreds of thousands of clones, and 85% to 90% of these were observed just once. The ten biggest clones cover around 2% of the sample.

This sequence was found in a woman aged 60-75 years in a cohort exposed to, infected with or recovered from COVID-19 (not recorded which). Sample: PBMCs or T cells enriched from blood (not recorded which). Here the chain combines TRBV3-1 (or the pseudogene TRBV3-2) and TRBJ2-1; the central 10 bases match TRBD2. The nucleotide sequence is given as TGTGCCAGCAGCCAAGGGCTAGCGGGAGATCTTGAGCAGTTCTTC. It is translated as CASSQGLAGDLEQFF.